These T cell receptor beta chains were read from a single sample in a study of radiotherapy plus CTLA-4 blockade in lung cancer. TCRdb keeps only in-frame clones here, not all; method: immunoSEQ multiplex PCR. The sample has 80,000 to 100,000 clones, approximately 78% seen once. The sample was peripheral blood, taken from a patient treated with radiotherapy plus ipilimumab. The source of these receptors is a human donor with non-small cell lung cancer who had a partial response to radiotherapy plus ipilimumab. Each CDR3 is given with its conserved first and last residue. Fields, in order: CDR3 protein, CDR3 DNA, clone size, D gene, J gene, V gene. A D gene is named only where the DNA matches it firmly. Part of the rows lack a size; the others show once, few, many or a class for expanded clones.

cdr3_aa: CASQDLINEKLFF
cdr3_nt: TGTGCCAGTCAGGACTTGATTAATGAAAAACTGTTTTTT
clone_size: -
d_call: -
j_call: TRBJ1-4
v_call: TRBV27

cdr3_aa: CASSYSGGGAQNIQYF
cdr3_nt: TGTGCCAGCAGTTACTCAGGCGGGGGGGCCCAAAACATTCAGTACTTC
clone_size: -
d_call: TRBD2
j_call: TRBJ2-4
v_call: TRBV6-6

cdr3_aa: CASSSGTAQETQYF
cdr3_nt: TGTGCCAGCTCTTCAGGGACAGCGCAAGAGACCCAGTACTTC
clone_size: -
d_call: TRBD1
j_call: TRBJ2-5
v_call: TRBV27

cdr3_aa: CASSFGGAQETQYF
cdr3_nt: TGCGCCAGCAGCTTCGGCGGGGCCCAAGAGACCCAGTACTTC
clone_size: -
d_call: -
j_call: TRBJ2-5
v_call: TRBV5-1

cdr3_aa: CASRCPAVDRVSGYTF
cdr3_nt: TGTGCAAGTCGCTGCCCCGCAGTGGACAGGGTAAGTGGCTACACCTTC
clone_size: -
d_call: -
j_call: TRBJ1-2
v_call: TRBV12-2

cdr3_aa: CASSMTGKYNEQFF
cdr3_nt: TGTGCCAGTAGTATGACGGGGAAATACAATGAGCAGTTCTTC
clone_size: -
d_call: -
j_call: TRBJ2-1
v_call: TRBV19

cdr3_aa: CASRPGQSYEQYF
cdr3_nt: TGTGCCAGCCGGCCGGGACAGTCCTACGAGCAGTACTTC
clone_size: -
d_call: TRBD1
j_call: TRBJ2-7
v_call: TRBV6-1

cdr3_aa: CASSRGLAGDTQYF
cdr3_nt: TGTGCCAGCAGCCGGGGACTAGCGGGAGATACGCAGTATTTT
clone_size: once
d_call: TRBD2
j_call: TRBJ2-3
v_call: TRBV7-7

cdr3_aa: CAWSTGANEKLFF
cdr3_nt: TGTGCCTGGTCTACAGGGGCCAATGAAAAACTGTTTTTT
clone_size: -
d_call: TRBD1
j_call: TRBJ1-4
v_call: TRBV30

cdr3_aa: CASSVGTSGYEQYF
cdr3_nt: TGTGCCAGCAGTGTGGGGACTAGCGGATACGAGCAGTACTTC
clone_size: few
d_call: TRBD2
j_call: TRBJ2-7
v_call: TRBV9

cdr3_aa: CASSPSELGAREQYF
cdr3_nt: TGTGCCAGCAGTCCATCCGAATTAGGAGCGCGCGAGCAGTACTTC
clone_size: -
d_call: -
j_call: TRBJ2-7
v_call: TRBV27

cdr3_aa: CASRSGLTTDTQYF
cdr3_nt: TGTGCCAGCAGGTCCGGACTAACCACAGATACGCAGTATTTT
clone_size: -
d_call: -
j_call: TRBJ2-3
v_call: TRBV7-9

cdr3_aa: CASRPGMYQPQHF
cdr3_nt: TGTGCCAGTAGGCCGGGGATGTATCAGCCCCAGCATTTT
clone_size: once
d_call: -
j_call: TRBJ1-5
v_call: TRBV27

cdr3_aa: CASSPALAAYEQYF
cdr3_nt: TGTGCCAGCAGCCCCGCCCTAGCGGCCTACGAGCAGTACTTC
clone_size: -
d_call: TRBD2
j_call: TRBJ2-7
v_call: TRBV7-9

cdr3_aa: CASSRTGQPQHF
cdr3_nt: TGTGCCAGCAGCCGGACAGGTCAGCCCCAGCATTTT
clone_size: -
d_call: TRBD1
j_call: TRBJ1-5
v_call: TRBV9

cdr3_aa: CASGVDRASEAFF
cdr3_nt: TGTGCCAGCGGGGTCGACAGAGCCTCGGAAGCTTTCTTT
clone_size: -
d_call: -
j_call: TRBJ1-1
v_call: TRBV6-5

cdr3_aa: CASSWTGTNQETQYF
cdr3_nt: TGTGCCAGCAGTTGGACAGGCACAAACCAAGAGACCCAGTACTTC
clone_size: -
d_call: TRBD1
j_call: TRBJ2-5
v_call: TRBV6-6

cdr3_aa: CASSLGGIGDEQYF
cdr3_nt: TGTGCCAGCAGCCTGGGAGGTATAGGCGACGAGCAGTACTTC
clone_size: -
d_call: -
j_call: TRBJ2-7
v_call: TRBV9

cdr3_aa: CASSLGGTANNEQFF
cdr3_nt: TGTGCCAGCAGCCTAGGGGGGACAGCCAACAATGAGCAGTTCTTC
clone_size: -
d_call: -
j_call: TRBJ2-1
v_call: TRBV11-2

cdr3_aa: CASSLAQNTGELFF
cdr3_nt: TGTGCCAGCAGCTTAGCACAGAACACCGGGGAGCTGTTTTTT
clone_size: -
d_call: -
j_call: TRBJ2-2
v_call: TRBV7-3

cdr3_aa: CASSSEREGRYTQYF
cdr3_nt: TGTGCCAGCAGCTCCGAGCGGGAGGGCAGGTATACGCAGTATTTT
clone_size: -
d_call: TRBD2
j_call: TRBJ2-3
v_call: TRBV7-9

cdr3_aa: CASSTPGGYEQYF
cdr3_nt: TGTGCCAGTTCGACCCCGGGGGGGTACGAGCAGTACTTC
clone_size: -
d_call: TRBD2
j_call: TRBJ2-7
v_call: TRBV2

cdr3_aa: CASSNGGAGANVLTF
cdr3_nt: TGTGCCAGCAGTAACGGGGGGGCTGGGGCCAACGTCCTGACTTTC
clone_size: -
d_call: TRBD2
j_call: TRBJ2-6
v_call: TRBV6-5

cdr3_aa: CASSGTGYEQYF
cdr3_nt: TGTGCCAGCAGCGGGACAGGCTACGAGCAGTACTTC
clone_size: -
d_call: TRBD1
j_call: TRBJ2-7
v_call: TRBV6-1

cdr3_aa: CASSQETQYF
cdr3_nt: TGTGCCTCGTCCCAGGAGACCCAGTACTTC
clone_size: once
d_call: -
j_call: TRBJ2-5
v_call: TRBV30

cdr3_aa: CASSPAGTGPNTEAFF
cdr3_nt: TGTGCCAGCTCACCGGCGGGGACAGGGCCGAACACTGAAGCTTTCTTT
clone_size: -
d_call: TRBD1
j_call: TRBJ1-1
v_call: TRBV18

cdr3_aa: CASSLSTGGVSGYTF
cdr3_nt: TGCGCCAGCAGTTTGTCGACAGGGGGCGTCAGTGGCTACACCTTC
clone_size: -
d_call: TRBD1
j_call: TRBJ1-2
v_call: TRBV5-1

cdr3_aa: CASSPGLGFNEQFF
cdr3_nt: TGTGCCAGCAGCCCGGGACTAGGCTTCAATGAGCAGTTCTTC
clone_size: -
d_call: TRBD2
j_call: TRBJ2-1
v_call: TRBV11-3

cdr3_aa: CASSDYSGTGEGYTF
cdr3_nt: TGTGCCAGCAGTGACTACTCCGGGACAGGGGAGGGCTACACCTTC
clone_size: -
d_call: TRBD1
j_call: TRBJ1-2
v_call: TRBV6-5

cdr3_aa: CASSISGTRHEQYF
cdr3_nt: TGTGCCAGTAGTATTAGCGGGACACGGCACGAGCAGTACTTC
clone_size: -
d_call: TRBD2
j_call: TRBJ2-7
v_call: TRBV19